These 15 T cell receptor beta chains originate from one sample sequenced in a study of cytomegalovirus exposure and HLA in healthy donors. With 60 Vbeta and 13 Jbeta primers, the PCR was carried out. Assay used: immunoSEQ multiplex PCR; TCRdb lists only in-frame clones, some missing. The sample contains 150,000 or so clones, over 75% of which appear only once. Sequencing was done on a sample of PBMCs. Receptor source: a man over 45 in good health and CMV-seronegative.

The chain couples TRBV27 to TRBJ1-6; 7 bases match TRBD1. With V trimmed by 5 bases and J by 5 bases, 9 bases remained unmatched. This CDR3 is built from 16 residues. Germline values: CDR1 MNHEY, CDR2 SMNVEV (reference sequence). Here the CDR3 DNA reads TGTGCCAGCAGTCCGGGACAGCTTCTTAATAATTCACCCCTCCACTTT. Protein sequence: CASSPGQLLNNSPLHF.

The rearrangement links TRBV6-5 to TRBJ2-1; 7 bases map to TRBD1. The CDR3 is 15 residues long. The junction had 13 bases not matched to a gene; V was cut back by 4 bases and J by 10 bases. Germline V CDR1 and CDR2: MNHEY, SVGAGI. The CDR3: CASSSPNRGYGEQFF. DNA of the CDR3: TGTGCCAGCAGTTCACCGAACAGGGGTTATGGGGAGCAGTTCTTC.

CDR3 DNA: TGTGCCACTACGGAGATGAACACTGAAGCTTTCTTT. As protein: CATTEMNTEAFF. The chain uses TRBV2 and TRBJ1-1; D unresolved. Between the trimmed V and J ends, which lost 10 bases and 0 bases, there was a span of 9 bases. Per germline, CDR1 SNHLY and CDR2 FYNNEI. There are 12 residues in the CDR3.

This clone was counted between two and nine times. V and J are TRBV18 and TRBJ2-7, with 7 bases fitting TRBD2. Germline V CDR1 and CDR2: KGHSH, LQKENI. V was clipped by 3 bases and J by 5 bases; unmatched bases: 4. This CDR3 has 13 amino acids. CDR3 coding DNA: TGTGCCAGCTCACCTGGACTAGTAAACGAGCAGTACTTC. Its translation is CASSPGLVNEQYF.

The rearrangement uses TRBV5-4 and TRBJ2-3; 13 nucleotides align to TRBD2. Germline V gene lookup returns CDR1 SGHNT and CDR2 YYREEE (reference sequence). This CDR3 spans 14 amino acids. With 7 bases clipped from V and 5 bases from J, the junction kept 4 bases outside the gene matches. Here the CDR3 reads CASSGLAGEDTQYF. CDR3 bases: TGTGCCAGCTCAGGACTAGCGGGAGAAGATACGCAGTATTTT. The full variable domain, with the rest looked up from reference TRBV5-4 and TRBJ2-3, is ETGVTQSPTHLIKTRGQQVTLRCSSQSGHNTVSWYQQALGQGPQFIFQYYREEENGRGNFPPRFSGLQFPNYSSELNVNALELDDSALYLCASSGLAGEDTQYFGPGTRLTVL.

DNA for the CDR3: TGTGCCAGCAGTACTAGCGGGCCGTCGCACACCGGGGAGCTGTTTTTT. Protein sequence: CASSTSGPSHTGELFF. The J gene is TRBJ2-2, the V gene TRBV27, with 9 bases matching TRBD2. V shed 5 bases and J 3 bases; nucleotides not matched to a gene: 7. This CDR3 is built from 16 residues. From germline, CDR1 is MNHEY and CDR2 SMNVEV (reference sequence).

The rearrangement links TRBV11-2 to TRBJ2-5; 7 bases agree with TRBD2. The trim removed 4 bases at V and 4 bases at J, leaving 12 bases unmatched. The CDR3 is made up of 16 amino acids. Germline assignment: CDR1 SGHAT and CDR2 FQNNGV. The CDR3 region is CASSSPLGGSAETQYF. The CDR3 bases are TGTGCCAGCAGCTCACCCCTTGGCGGGAGCGCAGAGACCCAGTACTTC.

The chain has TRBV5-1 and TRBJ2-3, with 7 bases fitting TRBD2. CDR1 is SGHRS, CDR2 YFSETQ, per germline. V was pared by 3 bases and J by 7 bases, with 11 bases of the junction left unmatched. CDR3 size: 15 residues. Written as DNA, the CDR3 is TGCGCCAGCAGCTCTACGGGCCGGGGGGATAATACGCAGTATTTT. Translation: CASSSTGRGDNTQYF. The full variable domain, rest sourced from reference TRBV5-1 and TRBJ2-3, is KAGVTQTPRYLIKTRGQQVTLSCSPISGHRSVSWYQQTPGQGLQFLFEYFSETQRNKGNFPGRFSGRQFSNSRSEMNVSTLELGDSALYLCASSSTGRGDNTQYFGPGTRLTVL.

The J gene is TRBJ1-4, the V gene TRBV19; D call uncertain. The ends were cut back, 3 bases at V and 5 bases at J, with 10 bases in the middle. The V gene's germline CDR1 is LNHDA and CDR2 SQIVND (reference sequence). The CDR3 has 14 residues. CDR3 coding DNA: TGTGCCAGTAGTATCACAGTTGCCAATGAAAAACTGTTTTTT. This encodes CASSITVANEKLFF.

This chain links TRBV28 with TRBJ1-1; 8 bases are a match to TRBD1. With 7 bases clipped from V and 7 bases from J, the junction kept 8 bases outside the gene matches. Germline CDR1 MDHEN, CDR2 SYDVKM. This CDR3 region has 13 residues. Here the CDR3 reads CASTLTGGGEAFF. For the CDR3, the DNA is TGTGCCAGCACCCTTACAGGGGGTGGTGAAGCTTTCTTT.

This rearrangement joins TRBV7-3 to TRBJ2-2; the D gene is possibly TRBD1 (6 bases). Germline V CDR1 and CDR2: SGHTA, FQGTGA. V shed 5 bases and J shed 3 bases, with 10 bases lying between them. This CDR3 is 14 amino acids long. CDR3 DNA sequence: TGTGCCAGCAGCCCCAGGGGATACACCGGGGAGCTGTTTTTT. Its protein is CASSPRGYTGELFF.

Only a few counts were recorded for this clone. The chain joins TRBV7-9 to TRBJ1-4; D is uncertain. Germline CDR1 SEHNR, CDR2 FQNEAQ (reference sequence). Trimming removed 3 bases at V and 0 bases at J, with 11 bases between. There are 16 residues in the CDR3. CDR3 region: CASSFFPTTTNEKLFF. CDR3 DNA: TGTGCCAGCAGCTTCTTTCCGACTACAACTAATGAAAAACTGTTTTTT.

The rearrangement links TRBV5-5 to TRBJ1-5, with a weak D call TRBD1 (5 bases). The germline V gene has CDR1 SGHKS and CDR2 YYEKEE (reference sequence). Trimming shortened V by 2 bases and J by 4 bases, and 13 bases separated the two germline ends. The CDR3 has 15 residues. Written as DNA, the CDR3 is TGTGCCAGCAGCTTCGGGGGAATCAGTAATCAGCCCCAGCATTTT. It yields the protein CASSFGGISNQPQHF.

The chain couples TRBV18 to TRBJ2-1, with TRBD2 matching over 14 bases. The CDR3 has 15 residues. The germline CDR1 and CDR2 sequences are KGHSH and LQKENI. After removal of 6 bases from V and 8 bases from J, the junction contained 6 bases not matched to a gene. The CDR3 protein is CASSPGLAGVYEQFF. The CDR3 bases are TGTGCCAGCTCGCCGGGACTAGCGGGAGTCTATGAGCAGTTCTTC.

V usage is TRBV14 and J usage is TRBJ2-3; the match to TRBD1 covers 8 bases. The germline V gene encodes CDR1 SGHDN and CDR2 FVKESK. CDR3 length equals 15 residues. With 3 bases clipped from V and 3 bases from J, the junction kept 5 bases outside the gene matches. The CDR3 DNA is TGTGCCAGCAGCCAGCGGACAGGGTCAACAGATACGCAGTATTTT. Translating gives CASSQRTGSTDTQYF.